The clone carrying this T cell receptor (beta chain) was seen a few times. Antigen: not known. This entry is derived from a study of identical twins. Donors uniformly comprised healthy Caucasians. TCRdb independently ran MiXCR on the 5' RACE reads; one entry per CDR3 protein. This sample has some 1,600,000 distinct CDR3 sequences, with around 33% found just once. General observations from the study: Researchers reported excess low generation probability among twin-shared out-of-frame alpha sequences. Analyses based on zero insertions could be partly confounded by invariant MAIT and iNKT cells.

This TCR came from a newborn girl in good health. Material: cord blood.

CDR3 amino acids: CSAHLPGGQETQYF. CDR3 DNA sequence: TGCAGTGCTCACCTTCCGGGGGGACAAGAGACCCAGTACTTC. V usage is TRBV20-1 and J usage is TRBJ2-5, with TRBD2 matching 7 bases. V dropped 5 bases and J dropped 2; count of bases not matched to a gene: 8. Germline CDR1 is DFQATT and CDR2 is SNEGSKA (reference sequence). This CDR3 is 14 amino acids long.